This is a list of T cell receptor beta chains from one sample in a study of blood T cell repertoires in COVID-19. Some clones are missing from TCRdb's copy, which holds only in-frame ones; the method was immunoSEQ multiplex PCR. The sample includes some 200,000 clones, 70% to 90% of them seen just once. The sample was peripheral blood. These receptors came from an elderly woman with acute or convalescent COVID-19. Both conserved end residues are part of each CDR3. A D gene is named only where the DNA matches it firmly. Some rows mark clone size as missing; the rest say once, few, many or name a class of expanded clone.

TRBJ2-7 TRBD2 . 14 TRBV9 CASSGTSGTYEQYF TGTGCCAGCAGCGGGACTAGCGGCACCTACGAGCAGTACTTC
TRBJ2-5 TRBD2 . 16 TRBV3-1/TRBV3-2 CASSQDSGLGAETQYF TGTGCCAGCAGCCAAGATTCCGGACTAGGGGCGGAGACCCAGTACTTC
TRBJ2-3 . once 13 TRBV19 CASSIQGTDTQYF TGTGCCAGTAGTATTCAGGGGACAGATACGCAGTATTTT
TRBJ2-2 TRBD1 . 14 TRBV30 CAWGNRGRSGELFF TGTGCCTGGGGAAACAGGGGGCGATCCGGGGAGCTGTTTTTT
TRBJ2-2 . . 16 TRBV27 CASSLGAMGGTGELFF TGTGCCAGCAGTTTAGGGGCGATGGGGGGCACCGGGGAGCTGTTTTTT
TRBJ1-3 . . 15 TRBV7-2 CASSSKGDSGNTIYF TGTGCCAGCAGCTCCAAAGGGGACTCTGGAAACACCATATATTTT
TRBJ2-7 . . 15 TRBV11-2 CASSLAGVPHYEQYF TGTGCCAGCAGCTTAGCGGGGGTACCACACTACGAGCAGTACTTC
TRBJ2-1 . once 15 TRBV10-3 CAISENPSSYNEQFF TGTGCCATCAGTGAGAACCCGAGCTCCTACAATGAGCAGTTCTTC
TRBJ1-2 . . 15 TRBV28 CASSSTAGGHYGYTF TGTGCCAGCAGTTCGACAGCGGGGGGGCACTATGGCTACACCTTC
TRBJ2-1 TRBD2 . 17 TRBV4-1 CASSLVHMTSGGAGQFF TGCGCCAGCAGCCTTGTTCACATGACTAGCGGGGGGGCGGGGCAGTTCTTC
TRBJ2-3 TRBD2 once 13 TRBV27 CASRTSGTDTQYF TGTGCCAGCCGGACTAGCGGGACAGATACGCAGTATTTT
TRBJ1-5 TRBD1 . 15 TRBV7-2 CASSLTGGGNQPQHF TGTGCCAGCAGCTTAACAGGGGGCGGCAATCAGCCCCAGCATTTT
TRBJ2-1 TRBD2 . 15 TRBV30 CAWSVLAGGYNEQFF TGTGCCTGGAGCGTACTAGCGGGGGGGTACAATGAGCAGTTCTTC
TRBJ2-1 TRBD2 . 16 TRBV5-1 CASSDTAGSSYNEQFF TGCGCCAGCAGCGACACAGCGGGGAGCTCCTACAATGAGCAGTTCTTC
TRBJ1-4 . . 13 TRBV28 CASSFATNEKLFF TGTGCCAGCAGTTTCGCAACTAATGAAAAACTGTTTTTT
TRBJ1-1 . . 13 TRBV30 CAWMREMNTEAFF TGTGCCTGGATGCGGGAGATGAACACTGAAGCTTTCTTT
TRBJ2-3 TRBD2 . 16 TRBV5-1 CASSWGTSFGTDTQYF TGCGCCAGCAGCTGGGGGACTAGTTTCGGCACAGATACGCAGTATTTT
TRBJ1-5 TRBD1 few 18 TRBV6-2/TRBV6-3 CASSTYSGPGQDNQPQHF TGTGCCAGCAGCACCTACTCCGGGCCGGGACAGGACAATCAGCCCCAGCATTTT
TRBJ2-3 . . 11 TRBV27 CASSSTGRQYF TGTGCCAGCAGTTCTACCGGGAGGCAGTATTTT
TRBJ1-1 . . 14 TRBV3-1/TRBV3-2 CASSQMQADTEAFF TGTGCCAGCAGCCAAATGCAAGCGGACACTGAAGCTTTCTTT
TRBJ1-4 . . 13 TRBV19 CASSIGQGEKLFF TGTGCCAGTAGTATCGGTCAGGGGGAAAAACTGTTTTTT
TRBJ1-1 . . 13 TRBV30 CAWSSVMNTEAFF TGTGCCTGGAGCTCAGTGATGAACACTGAAGCTTTCTTT
TRBJ2-3 TRBD2 . 20 TRBV19 CASSSRGGRTSGRAADTQYF TGTGCCAGTAGTTCCAGAGGAGGGAGGACTAGCGGGAGGGCCGCAGATACGCAGTATTTT
TRBJ2-7 TRBD2 once 16 TRBV2 CASSEGLAGLAYEQYF TGTGCCAGCAGTGAAGGGCTAGCGGGGCTCGCCTACGAGCAGTACTTC
TRBJ1-4 . . 14 TRBV30 CAWSAGLENEKLFF TGTGCCTGGAGTGCAGGGTTGGAGAATGAAAAACTGTTTTTT
TRBJ2-7 TRBD1 . 13 TRBV18 CASSGQDTHEQYF TGTGCCAGCTCAGGACAGGATACCCACGAGCAGTACTTC
TRBJ2-1 TRBD2 . 16 TRBV2 CASSDLAGLFFNEQFF TGTGCCAGCAGTGATTTAGCGGGGCTGTTTTTCAATGAGCAGTTCTTC
TRBJ1-1 TRBD1 . 13 TRBV10-3 CAIRPGQYTEAFF TGTGCCATCAGGCCGGGACAGTACACTGAAGCTTTCTTT
TRBJ2-3 . once 12 TRBV29-1 CSVSRDTDTQYF TGCAGCGTTTCCAGGGACACAGATACGCAGTATTTT
TRBJ2-1 TRBD2 once 11 TRBV6-2/TRBV6-3 CASSFGGGQFF TGTGCCAGCAGTTTCGGGGGGGGGCAGTTCTTC
TRBJ2-3 TRBD2 . 13 TRBV3-1/TRBV3-2 CASSQEPGLAGYF TGTGCCAGCAGCCAAGAACCGGGACTAGCGGGGTATTTT
TRBJ1-4 TRBD1 . 14 TRBV19 CASSPGDSYEKLFF TGTGCCAGTAGTCCGGGGGACAGTTACGAAAAACTGTTTTTT
TRBJ1-5 . . 16 TRBV6-6 CASSYLVGFSNQPQHF TGTGCCAGCAGTTACTTAGTCGGTTTTAGCAATCAGCCCCAGCATTTT
TRBJ2-2 . . 15 TRBV7-9 CASSLRTLNAGELFF TGTGCCAGCAGCCTCCGCACTTTGAACGCCGGGGAGCTGTTTTTT
TRBJ1-1 . . 15 TRBV5-6 CASSSRQYMNTEAFF TGTGCCAGCAGCAGCAGACAGTACATGAACACTGAAGCTTTCTTT